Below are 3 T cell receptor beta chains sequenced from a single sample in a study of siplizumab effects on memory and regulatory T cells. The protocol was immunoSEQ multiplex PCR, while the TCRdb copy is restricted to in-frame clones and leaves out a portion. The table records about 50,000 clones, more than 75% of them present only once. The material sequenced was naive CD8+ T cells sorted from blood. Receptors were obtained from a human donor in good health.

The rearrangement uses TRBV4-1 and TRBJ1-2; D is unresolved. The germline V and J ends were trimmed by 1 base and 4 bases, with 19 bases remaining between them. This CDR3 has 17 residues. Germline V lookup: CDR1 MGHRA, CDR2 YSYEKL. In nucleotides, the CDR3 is TGCGCCAGCAGCCAAGCTCCGGGCAGGTTCAGTAGCTATGGCTACACCTTC. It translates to CASSQAPGRFSSYGYTF.

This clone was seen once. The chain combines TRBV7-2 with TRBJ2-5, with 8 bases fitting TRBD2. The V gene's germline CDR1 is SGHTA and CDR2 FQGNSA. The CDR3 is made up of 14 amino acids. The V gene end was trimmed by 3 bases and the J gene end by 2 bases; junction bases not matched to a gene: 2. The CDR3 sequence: CASSLTSAQETQYF. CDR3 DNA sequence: TGTGCCAGCAGCTTGACTAGCGCACAAGAGACCCAGTACTTC.

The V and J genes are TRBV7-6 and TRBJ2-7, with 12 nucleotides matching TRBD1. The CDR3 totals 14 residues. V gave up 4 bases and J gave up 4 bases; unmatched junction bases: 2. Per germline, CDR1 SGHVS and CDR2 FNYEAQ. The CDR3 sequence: CASSWGQGAYEQYF. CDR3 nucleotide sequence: TGTGCCAGCAGCTGGGGACAGGGGGCTTACGAGCAGTACTTC.